What follows describes a single TCR beta chain. Its antigen is as yet unknown. Using immunoSEQ multiplex PCR, the repertoire was profiled, and TCRdb retains in-frame clones only, with some absent. The sample has around 70,000 clones, around 90% seen once; the top ten hold roughly 2.3%. Germline lookup yields CDR1 MNHEY and CDR2 SMNVEV (reference sequence). The CDR3 totals 15 residues. V shed 5 bases and J 9 bases; nucleotides not matched to a gene: 9. This sample is part of a study of lymphopenia after photon versus proton radiotherapy. Whole-study findings and limits: After lymphocyte nadir, photon-treated repertoires showed oligoclonal expansion, especially CD8+ Temra. Relative stability marked proton patients; photon patients lost diversity and naive cells.

The TCR comes from a woman in her thirties or forties with cholangiocarcinoma. Sequenced material: peripheral blood, taken from a patient treated with photon-based radiotherapy. The chain employs TRBV27 and TRBJ2-7; TRBD2 matches at 14 bases. CDR3 residues: CASSGTSGRVDRQYF. DNA for the CDR3: TGTGCCAGCAGTGGGACTAGCGGGAGAGTTGACCGGCAGTACTTC.